This T cell receptor beta chain came from a study of spatial heterogeneity in lung cancer. Turning to the study itself: Consistent detection of more beta-chain than alpha-chain sequences was observed. Strong correlation linked TCR transcript counts in tumor regions to a T cell module score derived from matched bulk RNA-seq. Overall study results and limits: Tumors with more nonsynonymous mutations had more expanded intratumoral alpha and beta TCRs.

Carried by each TCR cDNA molecule was a unique molecular identifier. TCRdb re-derived calls from the 5' RACE reads in MiXCR, one entry per CDR3 protein. The table lists around 13,000 distinct CDR3 sequences, 4% to 6% of them singletons. Time point denoted: sample taken at primary tumor resection. Unsorted whole RNA samples from tumor, nontumor lung or frozen PBMC were sequenced. In its sample, this clonotype was seen many times. Its antigen remains unidentified. The source material was lung tumor tissue, sampled at surgery. The clonotype comes from a male donor with early-stage non-small cell lung cancer.

The CDR3 DNA reads TGTGCCAGCAGCTTGATGGGACTAGCGGGAGTGGGCTCCTACGAGCAGTACGTC. Its protein product is CASSLMGLAGVGSYEQYV. This chain links TRBV5-5 with TRBJ2-7; 14 bases match TRBD2. CDR3 length: 18 residues. V trimming: 1 base; J trimming: 0 bases; junction bases outside the gene matches: 6. Germline V lookup: CDR1 SGHKS, CDR2 YYEKEE (reference sequence).